This TCR beta chain is drawn from a study of neurological immune-mediated disorders. The CDR3 runs to 15 residues. Per the germline V gene, CDR1 is SGHRS and CDR2 is YFSETQ. The germline V and J ends were trimmed by 1 base and 1 base, with 11 bases remaining between them. This clonotype was seen ten or more times. No antigen is known for it. Whole-study findings and limits: Phylogenetic grouping placed 18 of 34 multiple sclerosis patients' repertoires in one related-CDR3 cluster, a possible signature.

Each CDR3 protein is one row after TCRdb ran MiXCR on the 5' RACE reads. Of fewer than 80,000 distinct CDR3 sequences in the sample, 5.2% are singletons; the top ten hold about 2.6%. The receptor was derived from a woman under 40 with multiple sclerosis. The rearrangement joins TRBV5-1 to TRBJ1-1, with D possibly matching TRBD1 (5 bases). Specimen: PBMCs. CDR3 region: CASSLRQGGNTEAFF. The CDR3 DNA is TGCGCCAGCAGCTTGAGGCAGGGAGGGAACACTGAAGCTTTCTTT.